The rows below give T cell receptor beta chains drawn from one sample of a study of spatial heterogeneity in lung cancer. MiXCR, applied by TCRdb to the 5' RACE reads, yields one record per CDR3 protein. The sample includes approximately 9,400 distinct CDR3 sequences, 4.5% to 7% of them seen just once. Sequencing was performed on PBMCs, taken at surgery. The receptor set was obtained from a male donor with early-stage non-small cell lung cancer. The CDR3 runs from the conserved cysteine through the conserved F or W. D genes are given only for firm matches. Expanded clones are given a class, and other clones once, few, many or no size at all.

v_call,clone_size,j_call,d_call,cdr3_aa,cdr3_nt
TRBV3-1,many,TRBJ2-5,NA,CASSQMTETQYF,TGTGCCAGCAGCCAGATGACAGAGACCCAGTACTTC
TRBV7-3,few,TRBJ2-1,TRBD2,CASSGTSGRANEQFF,TGTGCCAGCAGCGGAACTAGCGGGAGGGCCAATGAGCAGTTCTTC
TRBV7-2,NA,TRBJ1-2,NA,CASSPRYSYGYTF,TGTGCCAGCAGCCCTCGCTATAGCTATGGCTACACCTTC
TRBV29-1,few,TRBJ2-5,NA,CSVEAGPGKTQYF,TGCAGCGTTGAGGCGGGGCCCGGGAAGACCCAGTACTTC
TRBV7-2,many,TRBJ2-1,TRBD1,CASSPSLAGGGTGYNEQFF,TGTGCCAGCAGCCCCTCCCTAGCAGGGGGCGGGACAGGGTACAATGAGCAGTTCTTC
TRBV7-2,many,TRBJ2-7,TRBD2,CASSLVSAGGGEQYF,TGTGCCAGCAGCTTAGTTTCAGCGGGAGGTGGCGAGCAGTACTTC
TRBV5-4,many,TRBJ2-3,NA,CASSSPFLADTQYF,TGTGCCAGCAGCTCTCCTTTCCTGGCAGATACGCAGTATTTT
TRBV7-3,many,TRBJ2-1,NA,CASSPTKQNEQFF,TGTGCCAGCAGTCCCACTAAGCAAAATGAGCAGTTCTTC
TRBV6-6,many,TRBJ1-4,NA,CASSLNSPTREKLFF,TGTGCCAGCAGTTTAAACAGTCCCACAAGGGAAAAACTGTTTTTT
TRBV6-2/TRBV6-3,many,TRBJ2-6,NA,CASLPGPFSGANVLTF,TGTGCCAGCTTACCTGGCCCTTTCTCTGGGGCCAACGTCCTGACTTTC
TRBV11-2,many,TRBJ2-1,NA,CASSPLWAYNEQFF,TGTGCCAGCAGCCCCCTCTGGGCATACAATGAGCAGTTCTTC
TRBV28,many,TRBJ2-7,NA,CASSITRDIQDAYEQYF,TGTGCCAGCAGTATCACAAGGGACATCCAAGACGCCTACGAGCAGTACTTC
TRBV7-2,medium-sized,TRBJ1-2,TRBD1,CASSQDRGNTNYGYTF,TGTGCCAGCAGCCAAGACAGGGGAAATACTAACTATGGCTACACCTTC
TRBV11-2,few,TRBJ2-1,TRBD1,CASRTDRGAGEQFF,TGTGCCAGCAGAACGGACAGGGGCGCCGGTGAGCAGTTCTTC
TRBV6-6,few,TRBJ2-7,TRBD2,CASSSRPPFLAGGLSYEQYF,TGTGCCAGCAGTTCCAGACCACCCTTTCTAGCGGGGGGCCTCTCCTACGAGCAGTACTTC
TRBV6-4,few,TRBJ2-1,TRBD1,CASSPEQGAYNEQFF,TGTGCCAGCAGCCCGGAACAGGGGGCCTACAATGAGCAGTTCTTC
TRBV29-1,many,TRBJ1-4,NA,CSVADPKVEKLFF,TGCAGCGTTGCCGACCCGAAGGTGGAAAAACTGTTTTTT
TRBV12-3/TRBV12-4,many,TRBJ1-1,NA,CASRLQDTEAFF,TGTGCCAGCAGACTCCAGGACACTGAAGCTTTCTTT
TRBV29-1,many,TRBJ1-1,NA,CSVPFDRRKQNTEAFF,TGCAGCGTACCTTTTGATCGACGGAAACAGAACACTGAAGCTTTCTTT
TRBV28,NA,TRBJ2-3,TRBD2,CASRSSGANTDTQYF,TGTGCCAGCAGGAGTAGCGGGGCGAACACAGATACGCAGTATTTT
TRBV29-1,medium-sized,TRBJ1-5,NA,CSVEGGEGAQHF,TGCAGCGTTGAAGGAGGAGAAGGGGCCCAGCATTTT
TRBV5-1,few,TRBJ2-5,NA,CASTFGSNQETQYF,TGCGCCAGCACCTTTGGGTCCAACCAAGAGACCCAGTACTTC
TRBV5-5,many,TRBJ1-6,NA,CASPLKWDQGYWNSPLHF,TGTGCCAGCCCCCTCAAATGGGACCAGGGTTATTGGAATTCACCCCTCCACTTT
TRBV20-1,few,TRBJ2-3,TRBD2,CSAPVPGLQDTQYF,TGCAGTGCTCCTGTCCCGGGACTACAAGATACGCAGTATTTT
TRBV19,many,TRBJ1-5,TRBD1,CASGQGVQPQHF,TGTGCCAGCGGGCAGGGGGTTCAGCCCCAGCATTTT
TRBV4-2,many,TRBJ2-1,TRBD2,CASSQTSGRLNEQFF,TGTGCCAGCAGCCAAACTAGCGGGAGGCTCAATGAGCAGTTCTTC
TRBV6-5,medium-sized,TRBJ2-7,TRBD1,CASSTSDRAPSYEQYF,TGTGCCAGCAGTACATCGGACAGGGCCCCATCCTACGAGCAGTACTTC
TRBV30,many,TRBJ2-5,TRBD2,CAWSVPEREAGTQYF,TGTGCCTGGAGTGTACCTGAGCGGGAGGCTGGGACCCAGTACTTC
TRBV25-1,medium-sized,TRBJ2-7,NA,CASSEYYEQYF,TGTGCCAGCAGTGAATACTACGAGCAGTACTTC
TRBV10-3,few,TRBJ2-7,NA,CAISASGSAAYEQYF,TGTGCCATCAGTGCTTCTGGGTCGGCGGCCTACGAGCAGTACTTC
TRBV29-1,many,TRBJ1-1,TRBD1,CSVGRQGGGTEAFF,TGCAGCGTTGGTCGACAGGGGGGAGGCACTGAAGCTTTCTTT
TRBV5-5,medium-sized,TRBJ2-7,TRBD1,CASSFSYGDRGPNEQYF,TGTGCCAGCAGCTTCTCCTACGGGGACAGGGGTCCCAACGAGCAGTACTTC
TRBV21-1,many,TRBJ1-5,NA,CASSHRRIQPQHF,TGTGCCAGCAGTCACAGACGGATTCAGCCCCAGCATTTT
TRBV28,many,TRBJ2-3,TRBD1,CASSGQGRTDTQYF,TGTGCCAGCAGCGGACAGGGGCGCACAGATACGCAGTATTTT
TRBV28,many,TRBJ2-4,NA,CASSPPSGFLNIQYF,TGTGCCAGCAGTCCCCCTTCCGGATTCCTAAACATTCAGTACTTC
TRBV29-1,many,TRBJ2-3,TRBD2,CSADLAGVTDTQYF,TGCAGCGCCGATTTAGCGGGCGTCACAGATACGCAGTATTTT
TRBV5-1,many,TRBJ2-7,NA,CASSLEGWGEQYF,TGCGCCAGCAGCTTGGAAGGCTGGGGCGAGCAGTACTTC
TRBV7-2,many,TRBJ2-5,TRBD1,CASSLDRGGQETQYF,TGTGCCAGCAGCCTTGACAGGGGCGGTCAAGAGACCCAGTACTTC
TRBV7-2,many,TRBJ2-1,TRBD1,CASSSAPDRDEQFF,TGTGCCAGCAGCTCCGCCCCGGACAGGGATGAGCAGTTCTTC
TRBV28,few,TRBJ1-1,NA,CASGVQRQNTEAFF,TGTGCCAGCGGAGTACAGAGACAGAACACTGAAGCTTTCTTT
TRBV20-1,medium-sized,TRBJ2-7,NA,CSALIGGLNLDEQYF,TGCAGTGCTCTCATCGGGGGGCTGAACCTCGACGAGCAGTACTTC
TRBV28,few,TRBJ2-3,NA,CASTIPDLTDTQYF,TGTGCCAGCACCATCCCGGACCTCACAGATACGCAGTATTTT
TRBV29-1,many,TRBJ2-5,NA,CSVADLGLVDRETQYF,TGCAGCGTTGCCGATTTGGGGTTGGTTGATAGAGAGACCCAGTACTTC
TRBV5-1,NA,TRBJ2-7,NA,CASSLASGAAYEQYF,TGCGCCAGCAGCTTGGCGTCGGGGGCCGCCTACGAGCAGTACTTC
TRBV11-2,few,TRBJ2-5,NA,CASSFNQKETQYF,TGTGCCAGCAGCTTTAATCAGAAAGAGACCCAGTACTTC
TRBV5-1,many,TRBJ2-7,TRBD1,CASSFRLGQAYEQYF,TGCGCCAGCAGCTTTCGTCTCGGACAGGCCTACGAGCAGTACTTC
TRBV12-3/TRBV12-4,medium-sized,TRBJ1-2,NA,CASSLSTDGYTF,TGTGCCAGCAGTCTTAGTACGGATGGCTACACCTTC
TRBV6-2/TRBV6-3,many,TRBJ1-5,NA,CASSRIIHGEGRPQHF,TGTGCCAGCAGTCGTATCATACATGGCGAGGGGAGGCCCCAGCATTTT
TRBV7-2,NA,TRBJ2-5,NA,CASSLALQGTQYF,TGTGCCAGCAGCTTAGCGCTTCAGGGGACCCAGTACTTC